This record concerns one T cell receptor (beta chain) sequence. Antigen specificity is unknown. A much larger clone sits a single nucleotide away, making a read error possible. Multiplex touch-down PCR with TRB-A/B primers amplified rearranged V-D-J TRB sequences. TCRdb recomputed calls from the multiplex PCR reads with MiXCR, one row per CDR3 protein. The sample records thousands of distinct CDR3 sequences, roughly 27% being singletons. The template was genomic DNA from peripheral blood, not RNA. The source of the sample is a study of T cell repertoires in aging, cancer and after chemotherapy. In the study overall: The full dataset contained 8.5 million to 10 million TCR reads.

Study results and limitations: Median generation probability rose over the chemotherapy interval in each cancer cohort, suggesting rebound thymic output.

This CDR3 is 13 amino acids long. In germline, CDR1 is SGHDT, CDR2 YYEEEE. The clonotype originates from a human donor in good health. Input material: blood. V gene TRBV5-6 combines with J gene TRBJ1-2; 8 nucleotides match TRBD1. CDR3 DNA: TGTGACAGCAACACAGGGGGATTGGCAGGCTACACCTTC. Its protein is CDSNTGGLAGYTF.